These 7 T cell receptor beta chains were all obtained from the same sample, sequenced in a study of CD8 T cells in ankylosing spondylitis. TCRdb ran MiXCR on the 5' RACE reads and lists one entry per CDR3 protein. The data hold 180,000 or so distinct CDR3 sequences, with roughly 10% observed a single time. Sequencing input: blood, either unsorted or a sorted T cell fraction (not recorded which). These receptors all stem from a male donor with ankylosing spondylitis or in good health (not recorded which).

In this sample, this clonotype turned up many times. This sequence joins TRBV3-1 and TRBJ2-1; possibly TRBD2 for D (5 bases). There are 14 residues in the CDR3. CDR1 is LGHDT, CDR2 YNNKEL, per germline (reference sequence). V was shortened by 5 bases and J by 5 bases, with 13 bases between the two germline ends. Here the CDR3 reads CASSLSGADNEQFF. The CDR3 region has the DNA TGTGCCAGCAGCTTGAGCGGAGCAGACAATGAGCAGTTCTTC.

V is TRBV7-2 and J is TRBJ1-2, with D unclear. V was clipped by 1 base and J by 8 bases, with 11 bases between them. The CDR3 is 13 amino acids. The V gene's germline CDR1 is SGHTA and CDR2 FQGNSA. The CDR3 reads CASSLGAGEGYTF. CDR3 bases: TGTGCCAGCAGCTTAGGGGCCGGAGAGGGCTACACCTTC.

The gene calls are TRBV7-2 and TRBJ1-1; D may be TRBD1 (5 bases). V was clipped by 5 bases and J by 11 bases, with 15 bases between them. Germline V gives CDR1 SGHTA, CDR2 FQGNSA. CDR3 length: 12 residues. CDR3 loop: CASSNTGTGAFF. DNA for the CDR3: TGTGCCAGCAGCAACACCGGGACTGGGGCTTTCTTT.

This clonotype has just a few counts. The chain is built from TRBV7-9 and TRBJ1-2, with D unresolved. The germline gives CDR1 SEHNR, CDR2 FQNEAQ (reference sequence). This CDR3 comprises 12 residues. V was shortened by 5 bases and J by 6 bases, with 10 bases between the two germline ends. CDR3 sequence: CASSASRDGYTF. The CDR3 DNA reads TGTGCCAGCAGCGCATCCCGGGATGGCTACACCTTC.

This clonotype was seen a few times. The V and J genes are TRBV10-3 and TRBJ2-5, with D possibly matching TRBD2 (5 bases). Trimming cost V 4 bases and J 3 bases, with 15 bases left between them. There are 15 residues in the CDR3. Germline assignment: CDR1 ENHRY and CDR2 SYGVKD. The chain's CDR3 is CAISVGGDPEETQYF. The DNA for the CDR3 is TGTGCCATCAGTGTCGGAGGAGACCCAGAAGAGACCCAGTACTTC.

By share of the sample, this clonotype is medium-sized. The rearrangement links TRBV25-1 to TRBJ2-5; weak D call: TRBD2 (5 bases). The CDR3 is made up of 13 amino acids. V gave up 3 bases and J gave up 5 bases, with 10 bases separating them. Germline loops: CDR1 MGHDK, CDR2 SYGVNS. CDR3 bases: TGTGCCAGCAGTGACCGGGGTCGGGAGACCCAGTACTTC. This translates into CASSDRGRETQYF.

This clonotype was observed many times. This chain connects TRBV15 to TRBJ2-5, with unresolved D. CDR3 length: 16 amino acids. V was shortened by 0 bases and J by 0 bases, with 11 bases between the two germline ends. CDR1 and CDR2 (germline): LNHNV, YYDKDF (reference sequence). CDR3: CATSRDPRQNQETQYF. In DNA form, the CDR3 reads TGTGCCACCAGCAGAGATCCCAGGCAGAACCAAGAGACCCAGTACTTC.